The 16 T cell receptor beta chains below come from one sample, sequenced in a study of T cells in Graves' hyperthyroidism and ophthalmopathy. TCR beta CDR3 regions were amplified from RNA transcripts. With the HTBI primer set, the TCR CDR3 went through a first round of RT-PCR. TCRdb reanalysed the multiplex PCR reads using MiXCR and keeps one entry per CDR3 protein. The table has 650,000 to 750,000 distinct CDR3 sequences, 12% to 15% seen once. Sample: blood. The receptors were sampled from a woman between 18 and 30 years old with Graves' hyperthyroidism.

This clonotype showed up many times. V is TRBV30 and J is TRBJ1-2; a possible D gene is TRBD1 (6 bases). CDR3 length: 14 amino acids. The germline V gene encodes CDR1 GTSNPN and CDR2 SVGIG (reference sequence). Trimming shortened V by 0 bases and J by 5 bases, and 13 bases separated the two germline ends. CDR3 sequence reads: CAWSVRGGGYGYTF. The CDR3 DNA reads as TGTGCCTGGAGTGTACGGGGGGGCGGATATGGCTACACCTTC.

This clonotype has at least ten counts. The chain uses TRBV24-1 and TRBJ1-4; D call uncertain. The CDR3 has 12 amino acids. Germline-derived CDR1 and CDR2 are KGHDR and SFDVKD. Trimming removed 5 bases from V and 3 bases from J, with 3 bases in between. CDR3 DNA: TGTGCCACCAGTGCGGCTAATGAAAAACTGTTTTTT. Translating gives CATSAANEKLFF.

This clonotype showed up many times. The CDR3 DNA follows: TGTGCCAGCAGCCCCGGGACAGGGTATGCCGAGCAGTACTTC. This translates into CASSPGTGYAEQYF. J is TRBJ2-7 and V is TRBV28; the match to TRBD1 covers 9 bases. The CDR3 is 14 residues long. V shed 6 bases and J 6 bases; nucleotides not matched to a gene: 9. Looked up from germline, CDR1 is MDHEN and CDR2 is SYDVKM.

The chain couples TRBV12-3 or TRBV12-4 to TRBJ1-2; D might be TRBD1 (6 bases). CDR3 size: 16 residues. Trimming pared 6 bases from V and 6 bases from J, leaving 23 bases between. CDR3 DNA: TGTGCCAGCAGACCGGGACGCCGAGGGGGTTGGAATGGCTACACCTTC. The encoded protein is CASRPGRRGGWNGYTF.

This clonotype has just a few counts. The rearrangement uses TRBV6-1 and TRBJ2-2, with D unclear. Trimming took off 6 bases at V and 5 bases at J, with 7 bases between the two ends. Germline V gene data show CDR1 as MNHNS and CDR2 as SASEGT. CDR3 length: 12 residues. The CDR3 protein is CASRTYTGELFF. CDR3 nucleotides: TGTGCCAGCAGGACTTATACCGGGGAGCTGTTTTTT.

The chain employs TRBV30 and TRBJ1-1; D gene unclear. The V gene lost 1 base and the J gene lost 11 bases, with 11 bases spanning the gap. CDR1 and CDR2 from the germline V gene are GTSNPN and SVGIG (reference sequence). The CDR3 loop spans 11 amino acids. The CDR3 sequence: CAWSGAGQAFF. As DNA, the CDR3 is TGTGCCTGGAGTGGGGCTGGGCAGGCTTTCTTT.

This clonotype was counted many times. The chain carries TRBV3-1 and TRBJ1-1; D gene ambiguous. CDR1 LGHDT and CDR2 YNNKEL come from the germline V gene (reference sequence). The CDR3 is made up of 15 amino acids. Trimming cost V 0 bases and J 3 bases, with 11 bases left between them. CDR3 bases: TGTGCCAGCAGCCAAGATTTTGGGTCCTACACTGAAGCTTTCTTT. Its protein product is CASSQDFGSYTEAFF. Full variable domain (outside the CDR3, taken from reference TRBV3-1 and TRBJ1-1): DTAVSQTPKYLVTQMGNDKSIKCEQNLGHDTMYWYKQDSKKFLKIMFSYNNKELIINETVPNRFSPKSPDKAHLNLHINSLELGDSAVYFCASSQDFGSYTEAFFGQGTRLTVV.

In its sample, this clonotype was seen many times. The chain employs TRBV7-2 and TRBJ1-1; no clear D. Germline V gene data show CDR1 as SGHTA and CDR2 as FQGNSA. The V end lost 3 bases, the J end lost 7 bases, and 9 bases lay between the germline ends. CDR3 length equals 12 residues. CDR3 sequence reads: CASSFGIGEAFF. The CDR3 DNA follows: TGTGCCAGCAGCTTCGGGATCGGTGAAGCTTTCTTT. Full variable domain (missing parts from reference TRBV7-2 and TRBJ1-1): GAGVSQSPSNKVTEKGKDVELRCDPISGHTALYWYRQSLGQGLEFLIYFQGNSAPDKSGLPSDRFSAERTGGSVSTLTIQRTQQEDSAVYLCASSFGIGEAFFGQGTRLTVV.

This clonotype was seen repeatedly, ten times or more. The V call is TRBV30, the J call TRBJ1-5; a weak D match, TRBD1 (6 bases). Germline loops: CDR1 GTSNPN, CDR2 SVGIG (reference sequence). V dropped 2 bases and J dropped 9 bases, with 17 bases sitting between them. This CDR3 has 14 residues. CDR3 DNA sequence: TGTGCCTGGAGTTCAGGGGACCGGGCTTCGCCCCAGCATTTT. Translation gives CAWSSGDRASPQHF. Full variable domain (rest looked up from reference TRBV30 and TRBJ1-5): SQTIHQWPATLVQPVGSPLSLECTVEGTSNPNLYWYRQAAGRGLQLLFYSVGIGQISSEVPQNLSASRPQDRQFILSSKKLLLSDSGFYLCAWSSGDRASPQHFGDGTRLSIL.

This clonotype was seen at least ten times. The gene calls are TRBV2 and TRBJ1-4, with D perhaps TRBD1 (6 bases). Germline CDR1 and CDR2: SNHLY and FYNNEI. The V gene lost 7 bases and the J gene lost 0 bases, with 15 bases spanning the gap. The CDR3 length is 16 residues. CDR3 region: CASTDRKAATNEKLFF. DNA for the CDR3: TGTGCCAGCACCGACAGGAAGGCAGCAACTAATGAAAAACTGTTTTTT.

This clonotype was seen only once. Since no conserved phenylalanine or tryptophan closes the CDR3, a read error is the likely cause. The J gene is TRBJ1-2, the V gene TRBV4-1; D not resolved. CDR3 length: 16 amino acids. Germline V gives CDR1 MGHRA, CDR2 YSYEKL. Trimming removed 1 base at V and 4 bases at J, with 16 bases between. The CDR3: CASSQATGGFGYGYTL. The CDR3 DNA sequence: TGCGCCAGCAGCCAAGCTACCGGCGGGTTTGGCTATGGCTACACCCTC.

The genes are TRBV5-6 and TRBJ2-1; 8 bases match TRBD1. The V segment lost 0 bases and the J segment 7 bases; nucleotides outside the gene matches: 15. Germline-derived CDR1 and CDR2 are SGHDT and YYEEEE. This CDR3 region has 18 residues. The CDR3 sequence is CASSLEGQGWLGGNEQFF. The CDR3 nucleotides are TGTGCCAGCAGCTTGGAAGGACAGGGCTGGCTCGGAGGGAATGAGCAGTTCTTC.

This clonotype was recorded a few times. The rearrangement links TRBV6-2 or TRBV6-3 to TRBJ2-5; D is unclear. V lost 8 bases, J lost 5 bases, and 6 bases lay in between. Germline V gene lookup returns CDR1 MNHEY and CDR2 SVGEGT. The CDR3 sequence is 10 residues long. The chain's CDR3 is CASGRETQYF. The CDR3 DNA follows: TGTGCCAGCGGCCGTGAGACCCAGTACTTC.

This clonotype has just a few counts. The chain links TRBV27 to TRBJ2-7; possible D gene TRBD2, 6 bases. Trimming took 7 bases from V and 2 from J, leaving 15 bases between them. Germline CDR1 MNHEY, CDR2 SMNVEV (reference sequence). The length of the CDR3 is 14 residues. CDR3: CASTPSGFPYEQYF. The CDR3 region has the DNA TGTGCCAGCACCCCAAGCGGGTTCCCCTACGAGCAGTACTTC.

This clonotype was detected many times. The chain couples TRBV3-1 to TRBJ2-1, with 9 bases identical to TRBD2. Germline V gene data show CDR1 as LGHDT and CDR2 as YNNKEL (reference sequence). V dropped 2 bases and J dropped 4; count of bases not matched to a gene: 3. The CDR3 is made up of 15 amino acids. The CDR3 DNA sequence: TGTGCCAGCAGCCAAAGACTAGCGGAATACAATGAGCAGTTCTTC. It yields the protein CASSQRLAEYNEQFF.

V is TRBV7-2 and J is TRBJ2-1; 8 bases line up with TRBD1. Germline V gene data show CDR1 as SGHTA and CDR2 as FQGNSA. V lost 5 bases and J lost 2; bases outside the gene matches: 5. This CDR3 contains 15 residues. CDR3: CASSLLQGAYNEQFF. For the CDR3, the DNA is TGTGCCAGCAGCCTACTACAGGGGGCCTACAATGAGCAGTTCTTC. The entire variable domain, with the rest obtained from reference TRBV7-2 and TRBJ2-1, is as follows: GAGVSQSPSNKVTEKGKDVELRCDPISGHTALYWYRQSLGQGLEFLIYFQGNSAPDKSGLPSDRFSAERTGGSVSTLTIQRTQQEDSAVYLCASSLLQGAYNEQFFGPGTRLTVL.